This record covers a single T cell receptor (beta chain). Antigen unknown. Libraries targeted TCR beta using 5' RACE with UMIs. TCRdb re-called the 5' RACE reads; every CDR3 protein appears as one record, without DNA. Its table lists about 6,700 distinct CDR3 sequences. Stem-like memory CD8+ T cell (TSTEM) populations were CCR7+ PD-1- TIGIT-. A negative magnetic separation step was used to enrich total CD8+ T cells. This sample is drawn from a study of human CD8 memory T cell subsets. Broader study findings: Effector memory subsets were less diverse than the similarly diverse stem-like memory and precursor exhausted subsets.

The CDR3 consists of 15 residues. The germline gives CDR1 SGHVS, CDR2 FNYEAQ. The sequencing input was CD8+ stem-like memory T cells (TSCM and TCM) sorted from PBMCs. As to subset: stem-like memory CD8 T cells (TSTEM), CCR7+ PD-1- TIGIT-. This sequence was found in a human donor in good health. V gene TRBV7-6 combines with J gene TRBJ2-1; TCRdb reports TRBD2, a call that lacks DNA to check it against. CDR3: CASSLRLAGGLEQFF.